This is a list of T cell receptor beta chains from one sample in a study of blood T cell repertoires in COVID-19. Profiling relied on immunoSEQ multiplex PCR, and the TCRdb table lists in-frame clones only, not all of them. The table has some 180,000 clones, around 83% seen once. Specimen: peripheral blood. The source of these receptors is a woman between 70 and 85 years old who had recovered from COVID-19. Both conserved end residues are part of each CDR3. Each record gives: D gene, J gene, V gene, CDR3 protein. The D gene is left open where the match is weak.

-,TRBJ2-3,TRBV6-2/TRBV6-3,CASSRSPAEDTQYF
TRBD2,TRBJ2-7,TRBV7-2,CASTRTSGSAYEQYF
-,TRBJ1-4,TRBV9,CASSEGVVRVGEKLFF
-,TRBJ1-3,TRBV6-5,CASGRSSGNTIYF
-,TRBJ2-2,TRBV7-3,CATRRDGSAGELFF
TRBD2,TRBJ2-3,TRBV7-9,CASSPRRGGRVTDTQYF
-,TRBJ1-5,TRBV11-2,CASSLDRLRPQHF
-,TRBJ2-4,TRBV5-1,CASSFGGAAGIVKNIQYF
TRBD1,TRBJ1-4,TRBV2,CASNRNRGGKLFF
TRBD2,TRBJ2-5,TRBV11-2,CASAGEPGGQYF
TRBD1,TRBJ2-7,TRBV19,CASSIPRDRGYEQYF
-,TRBJ1-2,TRBV19,CASSTRDGYTF
TRBD1,TRBJ2-1,TRBV6-5,CASSYDRDSSVRFF
-,TRBJ2-5,TRBV7-9,CASSLSYLNPETQYF
TRBD1,TRBJ1-4,TRBV19,CASSTLHGTANEKLFF
TRBD2,TRBJ2-1,TRBV10-3,CAISGKLAVYNEQFF
-,TRBJ1-5,TRBV6-2/TRBV6-3,CASSYPTGTHQPQHF